This TCR beta chain was recorded in a study of T cells after yellow fever vaccination. MiXCR, applied by TCRdb to the 5' RACE reads, yields one record per CDR3 protein. Counted here are approximately 510,000 distinct CDR3 sequences, around a fifth occurring once; the ten biggest clones make up approximately 16%. V was trimmed by 6 bases and J by 0 bases, leaving 14 bases between them. Per the germline V gene, CDR1 is LGHNA and CDR2 is YSLEER. CDR3 length: 15 amino acids. The rearrangement joins TRBV4-3 to TRBJ1-1, with D tentatively TRBD1 (5 bases). Sequencing was performed on PBMCs, taken roughly 20 days after the first yellow fever vaccination. The sequence derives from a man between 18 and 35 years old who received the YFV17D yellow fever vaccine. CDR3 bases: TGCGCCAGCAGGAAGACCGGACACTTGAACACTGAAGCTTTCTTT. Translation: CASRKTGHLNTEAFF.